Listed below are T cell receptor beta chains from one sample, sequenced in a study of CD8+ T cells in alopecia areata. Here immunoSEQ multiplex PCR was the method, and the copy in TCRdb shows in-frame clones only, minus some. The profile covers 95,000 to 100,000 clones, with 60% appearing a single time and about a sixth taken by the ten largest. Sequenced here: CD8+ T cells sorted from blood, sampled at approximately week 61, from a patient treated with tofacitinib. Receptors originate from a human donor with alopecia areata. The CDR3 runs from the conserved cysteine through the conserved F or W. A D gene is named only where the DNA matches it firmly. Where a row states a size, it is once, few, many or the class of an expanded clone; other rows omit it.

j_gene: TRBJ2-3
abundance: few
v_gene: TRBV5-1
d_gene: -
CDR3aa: CASTAPSGSPTDTQYF
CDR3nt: TGCGCCAGCACCGCTCCGTCGGGGAGTCCCACAGATACGCAGTATTTT

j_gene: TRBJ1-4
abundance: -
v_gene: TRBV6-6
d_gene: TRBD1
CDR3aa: CASSQTLDRADEKLFF
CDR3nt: TGTGCCAGCAGTCAAACCCTGGACAGGGCAGATGAAAAACTGTTTTTT

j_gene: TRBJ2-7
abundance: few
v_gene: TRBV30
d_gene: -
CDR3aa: CAWSNGDRYEQYF
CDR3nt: TGTGCCTGGAGTAACGGGGACCGCTACGAGCAGTACTTC

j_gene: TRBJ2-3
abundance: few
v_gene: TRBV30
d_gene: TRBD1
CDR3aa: CASEEADRVEDTQYF
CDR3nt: TGTGCCTCCGAGGAAGCCGACAGGGTTGAAGATACGCAGTATTTT

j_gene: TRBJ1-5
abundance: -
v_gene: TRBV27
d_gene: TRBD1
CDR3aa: CASSSRTGGYWKDNQPQHF
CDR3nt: TGTGCCAGCAGCTCTCGGACAGGGGGTTATTGGAAAGACAATCAGCCCCAGCATTTT

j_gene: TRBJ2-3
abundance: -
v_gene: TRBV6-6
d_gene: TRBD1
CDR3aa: CASTQGPRGTDTQYF
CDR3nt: TGTGCCTCCACACAGGGGCCACGAGGCACAGATACGCAGTATTTT

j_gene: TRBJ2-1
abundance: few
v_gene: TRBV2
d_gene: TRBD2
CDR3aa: CASSLTGGSYNEQFF
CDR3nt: TGTGCCAGCAGTCTTACGGGGGGGTCCTACAATGAGCAGTTCTTC

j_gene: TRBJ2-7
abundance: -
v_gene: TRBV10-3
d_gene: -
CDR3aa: CAISDSGGAVDEQYF
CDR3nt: TGTGCCATCAGTGATTCGGGGGGCGCCGTGGACGAGCAGTACTTC

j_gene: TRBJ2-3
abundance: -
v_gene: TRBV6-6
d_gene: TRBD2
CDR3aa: CASGTGGPTDTQYF
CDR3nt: TGTGCCAGCGGTACGGGGGGGCCCACAGATACGCAGTATTTT

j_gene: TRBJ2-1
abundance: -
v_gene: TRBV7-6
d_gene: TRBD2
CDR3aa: CASSSGAGGAYNEQFF
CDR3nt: TGTGCCAGCAGCTCTGGAGCGGGGGGGGCCTACAATGAGCAGTTCTTC

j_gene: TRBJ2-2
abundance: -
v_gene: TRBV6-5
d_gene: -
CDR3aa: CASSYGRTGELFF
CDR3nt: TGTGCCAGCAGTTACGGACGAACCGGGGAGCTGTTTTTT

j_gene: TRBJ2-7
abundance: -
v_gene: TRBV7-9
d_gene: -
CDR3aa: CASSFASRGEQYF
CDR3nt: TGTGCCAGCAGCTTTGCTAGCAGGGGCGAGCAGTACTTC

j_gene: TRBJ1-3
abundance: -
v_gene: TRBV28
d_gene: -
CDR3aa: CASIFGNTIYF
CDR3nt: TGTGCCAGCATTTTCGGAAACACCATATATTTT

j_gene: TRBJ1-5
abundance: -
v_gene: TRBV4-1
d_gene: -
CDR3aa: CASSQGYNQPQHF
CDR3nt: TGCGCCAGCAGCCAGGGCTATAATCAGCCCCAGCATTTT

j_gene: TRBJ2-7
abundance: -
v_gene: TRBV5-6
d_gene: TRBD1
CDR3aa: CASSLGQGGYEQYF
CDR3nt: TGTGCCAGCAGCTTGGGACAGGGGGGCTACGAGCAGTACTTC

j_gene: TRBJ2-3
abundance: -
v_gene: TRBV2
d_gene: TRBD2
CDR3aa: CASSYQRGEFADTQYF
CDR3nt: TGTGCCAGCAGTTACCAGCGGGGGGAGTTTGCTGATACGCAGTATTTT

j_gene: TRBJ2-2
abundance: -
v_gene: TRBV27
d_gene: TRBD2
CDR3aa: CASSEAGGRAGELFF
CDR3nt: TGTGCCAGCAGTGAAGCGGGGGGCAGGGCCGGGGAGCTGTTTTTT

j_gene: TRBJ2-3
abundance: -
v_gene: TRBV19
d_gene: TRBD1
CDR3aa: CASSIEGAGGTDTQYF
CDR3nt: TGTGCCAGTAGTATCGAGGGGGCCGGTGGGACAGATACGCAGTATTTT

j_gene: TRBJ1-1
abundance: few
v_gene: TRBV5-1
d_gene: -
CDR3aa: CASSYGQHTEAFF
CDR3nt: TGCGCCAGCAGCTATGGACAGCACACTGAAGCTTTCTTT

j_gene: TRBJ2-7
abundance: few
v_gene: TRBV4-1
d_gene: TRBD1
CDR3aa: CASSQVARAGGYEQYF
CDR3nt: TGCGCCAGCAGCCAAGTCGCCCGGGCAGGGGGCTACGAGCAGTACTTC

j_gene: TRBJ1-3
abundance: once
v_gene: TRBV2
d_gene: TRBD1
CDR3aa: CASSQGAPSLGNTIYF
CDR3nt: TGTGCCAGCAGTCAGGGGGCACCAAGCCTTGGAAACACCATATATTTT

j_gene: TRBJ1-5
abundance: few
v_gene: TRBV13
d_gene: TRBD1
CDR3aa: CASSSRGLSNQPQHF
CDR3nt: TGTGCCAGCAGCTCTAGGGGGCTATCAAATCAGCCCCAGCATTTT

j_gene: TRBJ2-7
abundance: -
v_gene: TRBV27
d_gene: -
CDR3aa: CASGVSSHEQYF
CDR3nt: TGTGCCAGCGGGGTGAGTTCCCACGAGCAGTACTTC

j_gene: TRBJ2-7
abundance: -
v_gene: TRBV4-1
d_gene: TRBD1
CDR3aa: CASSQDWTGLSYEQYF
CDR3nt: TGCGCCAGCAGCCAAGATTGGACAGGGCTTTCCTACGAGCAGTACTTC

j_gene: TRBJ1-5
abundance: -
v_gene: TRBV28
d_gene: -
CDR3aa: CASRNLGEGQPQHF
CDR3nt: TGTGCCAGCAGAAACCTAGGGGAGGGTCAGCCCCAGCATTTT

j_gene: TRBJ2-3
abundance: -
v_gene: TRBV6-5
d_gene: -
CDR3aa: CASSYSNTQYF
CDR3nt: TGTGCCAGCAGTTACTCGAATACGCAGTATTTT

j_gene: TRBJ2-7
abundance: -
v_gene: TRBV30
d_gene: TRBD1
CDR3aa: CAWGTGTGDYEQYF
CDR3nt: TGTGCCTGGGGGACAGGTACGGGGGACTACGAGCAGTACTTC

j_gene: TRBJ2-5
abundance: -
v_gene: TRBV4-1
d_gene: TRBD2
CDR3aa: CASSPAGLAEETQYF
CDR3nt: TGCGCCAGCAGCCCCGCTGGACTAGCGGAAGAGACCCAGTACTTC